This T cell receptor beta chain emerged from a study of blood T cells in healthy people across ages. This CDR3 region has 15 residues. Germline CDR1 is DFQATT and CDR2 is SNEGSKA (reference sequence). Using a J-beta primer mix together with a sample-barcoded 5' primer, a second PCR was run for roughly 7 to 11 cycles. TCRdb called the 5' RACE reads again in MiXCR, with one record for every CDR3 protein. The table records 1,100,000 or so distinct CDR3 sequences, more than 35% of them present only once. This clonotype was counted a few times. Sequenced sample: blood. The J gene is TRBJ2-3, the V gene TRBV20-1; the match to TRBD2 covers 9 bases. This sequence was found in an older woman in good health. CDR3 DNA sequence: TGCAGCGCCGGCTCCCTAGCGGGGACAACGGATACGCAGTATTTT. This sequence encodes CSAGSLAGTTDTQYF.